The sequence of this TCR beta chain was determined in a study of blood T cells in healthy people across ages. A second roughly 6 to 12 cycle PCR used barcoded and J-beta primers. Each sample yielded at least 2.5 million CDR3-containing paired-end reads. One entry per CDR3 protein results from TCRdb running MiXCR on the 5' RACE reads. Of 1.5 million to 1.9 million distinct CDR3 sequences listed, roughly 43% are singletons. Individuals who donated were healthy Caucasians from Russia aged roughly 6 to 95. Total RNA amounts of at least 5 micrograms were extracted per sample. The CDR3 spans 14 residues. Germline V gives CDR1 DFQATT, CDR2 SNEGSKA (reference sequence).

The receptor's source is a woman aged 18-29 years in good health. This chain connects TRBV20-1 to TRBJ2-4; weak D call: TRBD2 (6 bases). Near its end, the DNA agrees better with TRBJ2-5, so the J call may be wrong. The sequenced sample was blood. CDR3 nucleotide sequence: TGCAGTGCTAGAGATTTCCGGAGGGGAGAGACCCAGTACTTC. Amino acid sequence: CSARDFRRGETQYF.